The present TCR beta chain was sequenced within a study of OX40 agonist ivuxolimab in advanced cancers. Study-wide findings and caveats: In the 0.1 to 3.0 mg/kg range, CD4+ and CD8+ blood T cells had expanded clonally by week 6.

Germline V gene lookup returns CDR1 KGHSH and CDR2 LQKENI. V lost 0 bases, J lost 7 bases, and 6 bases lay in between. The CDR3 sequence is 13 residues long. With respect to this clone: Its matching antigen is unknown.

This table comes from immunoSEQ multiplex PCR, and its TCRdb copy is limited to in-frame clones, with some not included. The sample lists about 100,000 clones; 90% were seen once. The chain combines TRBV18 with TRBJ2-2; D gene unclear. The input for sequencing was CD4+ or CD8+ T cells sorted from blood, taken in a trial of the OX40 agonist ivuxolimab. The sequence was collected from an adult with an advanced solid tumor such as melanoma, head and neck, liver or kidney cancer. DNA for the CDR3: TGTGCCAGCTCACCACCGGGCAGCGGGGAGCTGTTTTTT. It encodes CASSPPGSGELFF.